Given below is one T cell receptor beta chain in context. This clone's antigen is unknown. No much larger clonotype is one base removed from it; base qualities were not supplied. Receptor amplification or capture employed the immunoSEQ multiplex PCR assay. The source is immuneACCESS, and TCRdb retained only in-frame sequences with V and J called. Part of the clones is not carried over; for the studies checked, unresolved V genes explain less than half of this, and the remainder is unexplained. This sample has roughly 700,000 clones in its table, and roughly 88% of those were observed once. 0.0095% to 0.011% of the sample rests with the top ten. This sample is drawn from a study of shared T cell receptors in the human thymus (dated by TCRdb to about 2021). Background for the entire study: The study examined how self-reactive, shared T-cell receptor alpha chains are generated in the human thymus.

The data were also submitted as part of a second study, on human thymus T cells. From the second report: Donors were immunologically healthy infants undergoing open corrective cardiac surgery for congenital heart defects in Finland. The thymus tissue came from surgical resects taken out during corrective cardiac surgery. Both the thymic and the peripheral blood repertoires appeared to show biased V and J gene segment usage. The related research found that thymic TCR repertoires overlapped highly between unrelated individuals. TCR alpha and beta repertoires from under 10 infant thymus samples and a few related peripheral blood samples were characterized in the study. Donor ages ranged from about 6 to 250 days, and the cohort comprised over 5 male and a couple of female infants. Thymocytes were mechanically released from the tissue and were stored as pellets of about 9.5-31 million cells at -70 degrees C. A QIAsymphony instrument was used to extract genomic DNA from frozen cell pellets. TCRB and TCRAD loci were amplified from a standardized quantity of quality-controlled genomic DNA using the immunoSEQ multiplex PCR assay. The V(D)J region was spanned by amplicons of a length sufficient to cover the CDR3 and to identify V and J genes. Through the commercial immunoSEQ service, the amplicons were sequenced on an Illumina platform. Primer bias and sequencing errors were corrected as previously described, and TCRAD and TCRB were defined on the basis of the IMGT database. The repertoires were analysed using immunoSEQ Analyzer 3.0 and VDJTools for basic statistics, V/J segment usage, diversity estimates, rarefaction and pairwise overlap. Chao1, ChaoE, Efron-Thisted, Shannon and inverse Simpson indices were used to estimate diversity, which was also estimated on datasets down-sampled to the smallest sample. Repertoire overlap was determined by strict matching of CDR3 nucleotide sequence, V gene and J gene, and Jaccard-based multidimensional scaling clustering was applied. On average, thymus samples gave 750,000 to 950,000 unique TCRB clonotypes, whereas blood samples gave roughly 80,000.

Sequenced material: thymocytes. The receptor's source is a boy in the first two years of life with a congenital heart defect. Donor details come from another sample of the same person, matched by shared clones.

The DNA sequence reads TGCAGCGTTGATGAGGGCCAGCGGGAGTTCCCTCGCACAGATACGCAGTATTTT. Its protein is CSVDEGQREFPRTDTQYF. The rearranged segments are TRBV29-1 and TRBJ2-3; 8 of the junction bases match TRBD2. The germline V gene sets CDR1 to SQVTM and CDR2 to ANQGSEA. Counted from cysteine to phenylalanine, this CDR3 has 18 amino acids. The retained sequence is limited to the CDR3, 54 bases, with the frame set at the first base. V is cut back by 3 bases and J by 1 base, with 15 bases in the junction unmatched.